Following are 8 T cell receptor beta chains from one sample sequenced in a study of Graves' ophthalmopathy and Graves' hyperthyroidism. Researchers took RNA transcripts and amplified TCR beta CDR3 regions from them. RT-PCR was first run with HTBI primers, then multiplex PCR in a second round. TCRdb redid the calling of the multiplex PCR reads with MiXCR, one entry per CDR3 protein. The data contain 300,000 to 400,000 distinct CDR3 sequences, about 18% of them singletons. The sample was peripheral blood. Every receptor here comes from an adult woman with stable Graves' hyperthyroidism.

This clonotype was counted only a few times. V gene TRBV28 combines with J gene TRBJ2-2, with D maybe TRBD2 (5 bases). CDR3 size: 16 residues. The V end was cut by 1 base, the J end by 7 bases, with 16 bases between. Germline V gene sequence: CDR1 MDHEN, CDR2 SYDVKM. The CDR3 is CASSLYGSGSGGELFF. Written as DNA, the CDR3 is TGTGCCAGCAGTTTATACGGCAGCGGATCCGGCGGGGAGCTGTTTTTT.

The table lists this clonotype with many counts. The chain links TRBV2 to TRBJ2-7; either TRBD1 or TRBD2 may fit D (5 bases each). V was trimmed by 6 bases and J by 7 bases, leaving 16 bases between them. Germline assignment: CDR1 SNHLY and CDR2 FYNNEI. The CDR3 length is 13 residues. The CDR3 region has the DNA TGTGCCAGCAGGCCCTCAGGGCGAGGGGAGCAGTACTTC. This encodes CASRPSGRGEQYF.

The table lists this clonotype with a count of one. Sequence at one end of the junction differs from germline and may be a read error. The chain is built from TRBV5-1 and TRBJ2-1; 11 bases align to TRBD2. The CDR3 contains 15 residues. Per the germline V gene, CDR1 is SGHRS and CDR2 is YFSETQ. CDR3 DNA sequence: TGCGCCAGCAGCTCCACTAGCGGGAGCTACAATGAGAAGTTCTTC. It translates to CASSSTSGSYNEKFF.

This clonotype was counted many times. This chain uses TRBV6-1 with TRBJ1-5; D gene unclear. The CDR3 length is 13 residues. The V end was cut by 2 bases, the J end by 5 bases, with 7 bases between. Per the germline V gene, CDR1 is MNHNS and CDR2 is SASEGT. The CDR3 is CASSELNDQPQHF. The CDR3 DNA follows: TGTGCCAGCAGTGAACTGAACGATCAGCCCCAGCATTTT.

This clonotype has a count of ten or more. The rearrangement links TRBV20-1 to TRBJ2-7; TRBD1 matches 11 bases. The germline V gene has CDR1 DFQATT and CDR2 SNEGSKA (reference sequence). V was pared by 0 bases and J by 4 bases, with 8 bases of the junction left unmatched. There are 16 residues in the CDR3. CDR3 in amino acids: CSARDPGTGGNYEQYF. The CDR3 DNA reads TGCAGTGCTAGAGATCCCGGGACAGGGGGGAATTACGAGCAGTACTTC.

This clonotype was recorded many times. This chain joins TRBV7-8 and TRBJ2-5; TRBD2 matches 7 bases. The CDR3 is 16 residues long. In germline, CDR1 is SGHVS, CDR2 FQNEAQ. With V trimmed by 3 bases and J by 2 bases, 9 bases remained unmatched. The CDR3, as DNA: TGTGCCAGCAGCTTCTCGGGAGGCCAAGGGCAAGAGACCCAGTACTTC. This translates into CASSFSGGQGQETQYF.

This rearrangement joins TRBV28 to TRBJ2-7; the D is unclear. This CDR3 contains 12 residues. CDR1 is MDHEN and CDR2 is SYDVKM in the germline V gene. V gave up 3 bases and J gave up 6 bases, with 9 bases separating them. The CDR3 region has the DNA TGTGCCAGCAGTTTTTCTTGGGCCGAGCAGTACTTC. Its protein product is CASSFSWAEQYF.

In this sample, this clonotype turned up many times. CDR3 sequence: CSARQGAGRGYTF. The DNA for the CDR3 is TGCAGTGCTAGACAGGGCGCTGGTAGAGGCTACACCTTC. V usage is TRBV20-1 and J usage is TRBJ1-2; tentatively, D is TRBD1 (5 bases). V was trimmed by 2 bases and J by 8 bases, leaving 15 bases between them. Germline loops: CDR1 DFQATT, CDR2 SNEGSKA (reference sequence). This CDR3 has 13 residues.